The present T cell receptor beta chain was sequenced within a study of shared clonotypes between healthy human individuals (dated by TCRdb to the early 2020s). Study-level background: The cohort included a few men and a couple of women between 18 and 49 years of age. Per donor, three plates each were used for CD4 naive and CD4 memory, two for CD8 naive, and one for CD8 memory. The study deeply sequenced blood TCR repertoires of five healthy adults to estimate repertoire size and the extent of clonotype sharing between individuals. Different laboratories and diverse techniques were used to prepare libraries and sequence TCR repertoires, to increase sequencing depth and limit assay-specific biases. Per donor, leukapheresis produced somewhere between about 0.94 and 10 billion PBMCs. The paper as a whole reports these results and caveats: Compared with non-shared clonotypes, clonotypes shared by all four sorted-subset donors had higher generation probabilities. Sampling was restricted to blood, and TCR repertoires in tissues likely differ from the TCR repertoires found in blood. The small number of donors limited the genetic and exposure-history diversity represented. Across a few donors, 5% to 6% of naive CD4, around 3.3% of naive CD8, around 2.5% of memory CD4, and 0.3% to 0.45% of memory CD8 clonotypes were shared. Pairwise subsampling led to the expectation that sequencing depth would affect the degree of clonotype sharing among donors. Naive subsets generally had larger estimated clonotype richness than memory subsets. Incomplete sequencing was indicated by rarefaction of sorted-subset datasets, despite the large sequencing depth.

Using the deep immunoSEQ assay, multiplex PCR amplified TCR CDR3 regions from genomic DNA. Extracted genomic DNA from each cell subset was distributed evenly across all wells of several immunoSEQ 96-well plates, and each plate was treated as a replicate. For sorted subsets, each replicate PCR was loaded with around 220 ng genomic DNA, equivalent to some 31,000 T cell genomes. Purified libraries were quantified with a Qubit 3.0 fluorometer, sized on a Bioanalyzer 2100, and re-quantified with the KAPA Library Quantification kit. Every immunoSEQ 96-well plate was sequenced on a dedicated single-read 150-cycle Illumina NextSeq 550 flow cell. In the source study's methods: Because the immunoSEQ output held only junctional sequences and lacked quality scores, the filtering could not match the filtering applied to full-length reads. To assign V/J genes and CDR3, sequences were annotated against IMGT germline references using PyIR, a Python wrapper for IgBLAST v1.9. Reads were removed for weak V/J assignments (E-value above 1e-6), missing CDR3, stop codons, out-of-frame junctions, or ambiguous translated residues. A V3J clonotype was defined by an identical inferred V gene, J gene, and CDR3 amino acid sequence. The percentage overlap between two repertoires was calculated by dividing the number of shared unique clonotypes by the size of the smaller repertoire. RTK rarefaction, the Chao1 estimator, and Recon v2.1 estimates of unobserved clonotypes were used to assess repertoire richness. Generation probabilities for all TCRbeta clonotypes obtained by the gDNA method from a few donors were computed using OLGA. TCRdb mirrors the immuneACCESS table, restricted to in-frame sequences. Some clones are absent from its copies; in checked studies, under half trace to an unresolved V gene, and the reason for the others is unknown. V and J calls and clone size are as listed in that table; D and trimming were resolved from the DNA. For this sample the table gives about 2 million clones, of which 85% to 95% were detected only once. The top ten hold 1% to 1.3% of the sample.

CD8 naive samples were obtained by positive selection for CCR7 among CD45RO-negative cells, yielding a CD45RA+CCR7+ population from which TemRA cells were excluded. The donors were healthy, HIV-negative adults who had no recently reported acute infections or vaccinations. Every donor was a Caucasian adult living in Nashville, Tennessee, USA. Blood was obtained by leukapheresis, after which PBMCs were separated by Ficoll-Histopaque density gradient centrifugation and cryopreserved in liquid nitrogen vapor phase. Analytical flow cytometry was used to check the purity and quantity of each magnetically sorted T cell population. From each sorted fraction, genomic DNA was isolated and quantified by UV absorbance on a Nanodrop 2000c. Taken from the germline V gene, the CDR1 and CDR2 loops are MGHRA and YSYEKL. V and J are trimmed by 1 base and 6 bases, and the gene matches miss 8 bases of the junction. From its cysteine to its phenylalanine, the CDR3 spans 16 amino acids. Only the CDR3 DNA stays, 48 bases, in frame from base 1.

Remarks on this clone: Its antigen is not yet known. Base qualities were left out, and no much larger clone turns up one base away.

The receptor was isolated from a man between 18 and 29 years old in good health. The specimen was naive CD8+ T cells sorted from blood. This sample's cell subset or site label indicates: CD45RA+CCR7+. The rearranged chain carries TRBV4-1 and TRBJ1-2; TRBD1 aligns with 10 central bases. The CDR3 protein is CASSQVSDRGRDGYTF. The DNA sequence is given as TGCGCCAGCAGCCAAGTCTCCGACAGGGGGCGAGATGGCTACACCTTC.